The entry below describes one T cell receptor (beta chain). What it binds is unknown. V trimming: 5 bases; J trimming: 5 bases; junction bases outside the gene matches: 14. CDR3 length equals 15 residues. Per germline, CDR1 GTSNPN and CDR2 SVGIG (reference sequence). The sample comes from a study of cytomegalovirus exposure and HLA in healthy donors. For the study at large: From HLA-typed donors, an early data release held about 92 million unique TCRs.

Findings of the study overall: Researchers counted over 150 TCR beta chains as cytomegalovirus-associated.

PCR was performed using 60 Vbeta and 13 Jbeta primers. Clones were sequenced by immunoSEQ multiplex PCR, and TCRdb holds only the in-frame ones, with some missing. Of about 160,000 clones in the sample, roughly 80% were seen once. Each donor's status was that of a healthy bone marrow donor. The origin of this receptor is a woman aged 25 to 39 in good health and CMV-seropositive. Sequencing was performed on PBMCs. The genes are TRBV30 and TRBJ1-1; 7 nucleotides agree with TRBD1. The CDR3 nucleotides read TGTGCCTGGGACTTTGGACAGGTTAGAGGGACTGAAGCTTTCTTT. Translated, it gives CAWDFGQVRGTEAFF. Full variable domain (remainder filled in from reference TRBV30 and TRBJ1-1): SQTIHQWPATLVQPVGSPLSLECTVEGTSNPNLYWYRQAAGRGLQLLFYSVGIGQISSEVPQNLSASRPQDRQFILSSKKLLLSDSGFYLCAWDFGQVRGTEAFFGQGTRLTVV.